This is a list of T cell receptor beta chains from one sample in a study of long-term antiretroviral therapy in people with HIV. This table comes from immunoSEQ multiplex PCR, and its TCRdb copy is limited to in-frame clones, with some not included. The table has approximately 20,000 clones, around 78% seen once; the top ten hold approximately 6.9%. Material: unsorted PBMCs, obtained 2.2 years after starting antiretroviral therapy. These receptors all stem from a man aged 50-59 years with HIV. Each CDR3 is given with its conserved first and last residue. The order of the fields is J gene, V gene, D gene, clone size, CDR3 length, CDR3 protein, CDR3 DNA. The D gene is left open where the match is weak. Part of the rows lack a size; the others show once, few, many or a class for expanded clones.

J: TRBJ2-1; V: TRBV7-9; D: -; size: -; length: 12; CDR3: CASSSLGNEQFF; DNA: TGTGCCAGCAGCTCCCTAGGAAATGAGCAGTTCTTC
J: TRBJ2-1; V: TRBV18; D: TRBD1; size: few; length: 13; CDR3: CASSRDSYNEQFF; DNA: TGTGCCAGCTCACGGGACAGCTACAATGAGCAGTTCTTC
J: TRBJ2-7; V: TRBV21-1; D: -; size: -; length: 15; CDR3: CASSKQLEGSHEQYF; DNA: TGTGCCAGCAGCAAACAGCTAGAAGGGTCCCACGAGCAGTACTTC
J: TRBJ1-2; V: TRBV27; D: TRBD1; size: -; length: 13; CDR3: CASSVTGSYGYTF; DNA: TGTGCCAGCAGTGTGACAGGGAGCTATGGCTACACCTTC
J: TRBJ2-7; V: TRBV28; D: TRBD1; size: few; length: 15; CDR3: CASSTGSGNDPGGYF; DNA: TGTGCCAGCTCCACCGGCTCGGGTAACGACCCAGGGGGGTACTTC
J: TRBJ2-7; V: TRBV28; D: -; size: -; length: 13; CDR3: CASSLGRTYEQYF; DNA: TGTGCCAGCAGTTTAGGCAGAACCTACGAGCAGTACTTC
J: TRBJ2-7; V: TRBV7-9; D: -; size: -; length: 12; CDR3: CASSWGVHEQYF; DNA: TGTGCCAGCAGCTGGGGGGTCCACGAGCAGTACTTC
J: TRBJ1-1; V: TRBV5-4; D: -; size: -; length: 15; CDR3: CASTLTAGRNTEAFF; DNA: TGTGCCAGCACTTTGACGGCCGGGAGAAACACTGAAGCTTTCTTT
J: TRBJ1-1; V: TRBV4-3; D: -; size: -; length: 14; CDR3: CASSLGTAGTEAFF; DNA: TGCGCCAGCAGCCTCGGGACCGCGGGGACTGAAGCTTTCTTT
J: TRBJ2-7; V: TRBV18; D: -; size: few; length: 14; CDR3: CASSIAGTSYEQYF; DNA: TGTGCCAGCTCAATAGCAGGGACGTCCTACGAGCAGTACTTC
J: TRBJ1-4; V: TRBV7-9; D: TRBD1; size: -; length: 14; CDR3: CASSQRDSNEKLFF; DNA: TGTGCCAGCAGCCAGAGGGACAGTAATGAAAAACTGTTTTTT
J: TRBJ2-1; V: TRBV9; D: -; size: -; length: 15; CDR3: CASSVGGISYNEQFF; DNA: TGTGCCAGCAGCGTAGGCGGGATCTCCTACAATGAGCAGTTCTTC
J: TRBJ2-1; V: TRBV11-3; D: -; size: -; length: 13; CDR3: CASSLGLYNEQFF; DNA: TGTGCCAGCAGCTTAGGACTCTACAATGAGCAGTTCTTC
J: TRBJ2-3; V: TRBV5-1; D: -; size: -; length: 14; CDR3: CASSLLGSPDTQYF; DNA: TGCGCCAGCAGCTTGCTCGGGAGCCCAGATACGCAGTATTTT
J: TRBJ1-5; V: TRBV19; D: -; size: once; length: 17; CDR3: CASSTSLGLYSNQPRHF; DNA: TGTGCCAGTAGTACTTCTCTAGGACTTTATAGCAATCAGCCCCGGCATTTT
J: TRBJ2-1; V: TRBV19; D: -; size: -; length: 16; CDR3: CASSKDTDMGYNEQFF; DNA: TGTGCCAGTAGTAAAGATACGGACATGGGGTACAATGAGCAGTTCTTC
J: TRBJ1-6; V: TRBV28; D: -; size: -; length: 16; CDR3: CASRTPSTAPSSPLHF; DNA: TGTGCCAGCAGGACCCCATCGACGGCCCCTAGTTCACCCCTCCACTTT
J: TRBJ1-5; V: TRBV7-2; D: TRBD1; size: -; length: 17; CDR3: CASSLPPPTGELQPQHF; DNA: TGTGCCAGCAGCTTACCCCCCCCGACAGGGGAGTTGCAGCCCCAGCATTTT
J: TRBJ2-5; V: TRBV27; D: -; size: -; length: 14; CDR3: CASSPSAGGGTQYF; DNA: TGTGCCAGCAGTCCGTCGGCAGGGGGGGGGACCCAGTACTTC
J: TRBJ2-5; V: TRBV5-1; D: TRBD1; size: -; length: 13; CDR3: CASGRGLQETQYF; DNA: TGCGCCAGCGGCAGGGGGCTGCAAGAGACCCAGTACTTC
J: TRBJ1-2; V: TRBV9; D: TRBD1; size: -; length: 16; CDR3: CASSVGGTAFNYGYTF; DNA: TGTGCCAGCAGCGTAGGCGGGACAGCATTTAACTATGGCTACACCTTC
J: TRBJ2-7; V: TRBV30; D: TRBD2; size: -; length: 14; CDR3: CAWSTHLAGYEQYF; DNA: TGTGCCTGGAGTACCCATCTAGCGGGGTACGAGCAGTACTTC
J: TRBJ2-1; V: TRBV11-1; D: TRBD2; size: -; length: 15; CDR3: CASSLGTSGGHEQFF; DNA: TGTGCCAGCAGCCTAGGCACTAGCGGGGGTCATGAGCAGTTCTTC
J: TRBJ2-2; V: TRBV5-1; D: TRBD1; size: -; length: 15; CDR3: CASRTVQGVTGELFF; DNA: TGCGCCAGCCGTACCGTGCAGGGGGTAACCGGGGAGCTGTTTTTT
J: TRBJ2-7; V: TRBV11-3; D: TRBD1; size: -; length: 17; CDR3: CASSLRQGQGSSYEQYF; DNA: TGTGCCAGCAGCTTAAGACAGGGACAGGGTAGTTCCTACGAGCAGTACTTC
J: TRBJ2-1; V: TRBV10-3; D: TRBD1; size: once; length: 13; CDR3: CAITGQAYNEQFF; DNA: TGTGCCATCACCGGACAGGCATACAATGAGCAGTTCTTC
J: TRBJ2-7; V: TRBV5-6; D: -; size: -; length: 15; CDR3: CASSSTGTGGLEQYF; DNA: TGTGCCAGCAGTTCCACCGGGACTGGCGGCCTCGAGCAGTACTTC
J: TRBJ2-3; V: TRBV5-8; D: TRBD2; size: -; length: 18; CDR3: CASSLGTSGLPSTDTQYF; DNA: TGTGCCAGCAGCTTGGGAACTAGCGGGCTTCCTAGCACAGATACGCAGTATTTT
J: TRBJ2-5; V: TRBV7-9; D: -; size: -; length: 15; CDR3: CASSLGLSNTETQYF; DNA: TGTGCCAGCAGCCTGGGCCTATCGAATACGGAGACCCAGTACTTC